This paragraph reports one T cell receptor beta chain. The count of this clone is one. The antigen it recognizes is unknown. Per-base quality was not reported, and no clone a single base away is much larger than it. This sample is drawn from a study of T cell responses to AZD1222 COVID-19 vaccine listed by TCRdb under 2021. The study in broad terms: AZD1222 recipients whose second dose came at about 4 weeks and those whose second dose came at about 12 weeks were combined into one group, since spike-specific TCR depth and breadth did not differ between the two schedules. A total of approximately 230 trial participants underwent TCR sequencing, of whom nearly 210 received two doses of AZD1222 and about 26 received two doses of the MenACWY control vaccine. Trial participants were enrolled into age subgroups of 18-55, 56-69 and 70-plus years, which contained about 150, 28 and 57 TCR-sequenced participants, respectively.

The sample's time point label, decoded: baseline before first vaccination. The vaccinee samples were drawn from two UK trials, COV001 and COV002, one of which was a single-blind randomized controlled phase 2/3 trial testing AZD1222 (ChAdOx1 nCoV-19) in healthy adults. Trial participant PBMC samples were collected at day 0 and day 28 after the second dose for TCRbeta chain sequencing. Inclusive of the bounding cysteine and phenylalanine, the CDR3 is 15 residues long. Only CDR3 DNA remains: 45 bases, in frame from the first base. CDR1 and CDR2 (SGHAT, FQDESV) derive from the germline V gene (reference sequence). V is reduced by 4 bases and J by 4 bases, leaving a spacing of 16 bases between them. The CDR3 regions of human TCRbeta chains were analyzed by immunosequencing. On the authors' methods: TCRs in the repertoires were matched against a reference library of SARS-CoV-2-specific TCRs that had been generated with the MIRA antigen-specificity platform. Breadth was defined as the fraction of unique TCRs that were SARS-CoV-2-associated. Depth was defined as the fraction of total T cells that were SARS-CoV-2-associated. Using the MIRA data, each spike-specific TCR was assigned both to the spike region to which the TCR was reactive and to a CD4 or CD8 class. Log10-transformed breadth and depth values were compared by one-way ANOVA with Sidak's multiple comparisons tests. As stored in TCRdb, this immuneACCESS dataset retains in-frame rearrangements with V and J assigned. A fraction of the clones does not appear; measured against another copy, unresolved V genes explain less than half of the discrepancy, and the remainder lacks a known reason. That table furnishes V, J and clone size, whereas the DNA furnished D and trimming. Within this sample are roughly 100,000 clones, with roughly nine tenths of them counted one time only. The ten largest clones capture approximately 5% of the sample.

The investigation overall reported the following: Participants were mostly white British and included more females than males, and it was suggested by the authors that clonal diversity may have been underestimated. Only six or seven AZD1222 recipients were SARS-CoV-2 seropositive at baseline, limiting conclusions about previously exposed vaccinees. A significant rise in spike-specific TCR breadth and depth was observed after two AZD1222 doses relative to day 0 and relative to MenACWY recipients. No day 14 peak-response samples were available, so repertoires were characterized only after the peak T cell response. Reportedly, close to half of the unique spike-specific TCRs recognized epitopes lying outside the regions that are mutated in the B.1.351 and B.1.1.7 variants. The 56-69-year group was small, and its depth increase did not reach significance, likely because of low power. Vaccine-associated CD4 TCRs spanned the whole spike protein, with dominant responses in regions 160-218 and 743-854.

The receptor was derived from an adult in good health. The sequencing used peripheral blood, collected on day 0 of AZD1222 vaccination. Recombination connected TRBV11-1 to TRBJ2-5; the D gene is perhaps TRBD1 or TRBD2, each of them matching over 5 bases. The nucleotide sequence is TGTGCCAGCAGCTCCCTCCGGGGCGGAGGAGAGACCCAGTACTTC. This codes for CASSSLRGGGETQYF.